What follows is one T cell receptor beta chain and its context. Its antigen is undetermined. V was trimmed by 0 bases and J by 5 bases, leaving 9 bases between them. The CDR3 has 14 amino acids. Germline-derived CDR1 and CDR2 are SGHRS and YFSETQ. The data derive from a study of OX40 agonist ivuxolimab in advanced cancers. The overall study: Among those enrolled, mean age was about 58 years (range about 23 to 85) and less than 90% were male.

The cohort excluded patients with autoimmune disease history or systemic immunosuppression. Measured with immunoSEQ multiplex PCR; TCRdb has only the in-frame clones, and not every one. This table holds roughly 76,000 clones, 85% to 90% found once. Study-wide results and limits: By week 6 at 0.1 to 3.0 mg/kg, blood CD4+ and CD8+ T cells had expanded clonally.

This TCR was recovered from an adult with an advanced solid tumor such as melanoma, head and neck, liver or kidney cancer. The chain combines TRBV5-1 with TRBJ2-1, with D tentatively TRBD2 (5 bases). The material was CD4+ or CD8+ T cells sorted from blood, obtained in a trial of the OX40 agonist ivuxolimab. CDR3: CASSLGGLNNEQFF. For the CDR3, the DNA is TGCGCCAGCAGCTTGGGCGGACTTAACAATGAGCAGTTCTTC.